Each of the 29 T cell receptor beta chains below was sequenced from the same sample in a study of shared clonotypes between healthy human individuals. The table came from immunoSEQ multiplex PCR; TCRdb's copy has only in-frame clones and leaves some out. The repertoire includes about 1 million clones, about 74% of them detected once, and approximately 1.5% sits in the top ten. Material: memory CD4+ T cells sorted from blood. The subset is: CD45RA-negative fraction. Source of these receptors: a man in his late teens or twenties in good health.

This chain uses TRBV9 with TRBJ1-2, with no clear D. This CDR3 contains 12 residues. The germline V gene has CDR1 SGDLS and CDR2 YYNGEE. Trimming removed 0 bases at V and 4 bases at J, with 4 bases between. The CDR3 region has the DNA TGTGCCAGCAGCGTAGATTTCTATGGCTACACCTTC. This sequence encodes CASSVDFYGYTF.

The chain employs TRBV25-1 and TRBJ2-7, with D uncertain. The CDR3 spans 11 residues. Germline loops: CDR1 MGHDK, CDR2 SYGVNS. Trimming left V 0 bases short and J 4 bases short, with 1 base between. The CDR3 reads CASSEYYEQYF. For the CDR3, the DNA is TGTGCCAGCAGTGAATATTACGAGCAGTACTTC.

The sample holds one count of this clone. The chain links TRBV19 to TRBJ2-5; D is unresolved. Germline assignment: CDR1 LNHDA and CDR2 SQIVND (reference sequence). The length of the CDR3 is 11 residues. V shed 7 bases and J shed 2 bases, with 5 bases lying between them. The CDR3 nucleotides read TGTGCCAGTAAAGGGCAAGAGACCCAGTACTTC. Protein sequence: CASKGQETQYF.

The chain combines TRBV30 with TRBJ2-1, with D hard to call. The CDR3 spans 11 residues. The germline gives CDR1 GTSNPN, CDR2 SVGIG (reference sequence). Trimming removed 1 base from V and 7 bases from J, with 5 bases in between. The CDR3 DNA follows: TGTGCCTGGAGTGCATTGAATGAGCAGTTCTTC. Protein: CAWSALNEQFF.

This chain links TRBV5-6 with TRBJ2-6; perhaps TRBD1 as D (5 bases). V gave up 0 bases and J gave up 1 base, with 14 bases separating them. The germline gives CDR1 SGHDT, CDR2 YYEEEE. This CDR3 contains 18 residues. CDR3 in amino acids: CASSLGAGFSSGANVLTF. The DNA of the CDR3 is TGTGCCAGCAGCTTGGGTGCAGGGTTTTCGTCTGGGGCCAACGTCCTGACTTTC.

The chain combines TRBV6-1 with TRBJ2-3; D is perhaps TRBD1 or TRBD2 (5 bases each). The CDR3 is 15 amino acids. Deletions cut 5 bases from V and 4 bases from J, with 16 bases between. The germline V gene encodes CDR1 MNHNS and CDR2 SASEGT. The CDR3 nucleotides are TGTGCCAGCAGTCCAATGTCTCTGGGGGCAGATACGCAGTATTTT. Residues: CASSPMSLGADTQYF.

V gene TRBV2 combines with J gene TRBJ1-2; possible D gene TRBD1, 5 bases. The CDR3 contains 14 residues. Trimming removed 6 bases at V and 3 bases at J, with 14 bases between. Germline V gene data show CDR1 as SNHLY and CDR2 as FYNNEI. CDR3 region: CASSAERGDYGYTF. CDR3 in DNA: TGTGCCAGCAGCGCGGAAAGGGGAGACTATGGCTACACCTTC.

This clone was seen once. This chain joins TRBV20-1 and TRBJ1-2; D uncertain. CDR1 and CDR2 from the germline V gene are DFQATT and SNEGSKA (reference sequence). This CDR3 contains 10 residues. V was trimmed by 4 bases and J by 7 bases, leaving 7 bases between them. The CDR3 region has the DNA TGCAGTGCTACTGAAACTGGCTACACCTTC. Its translation is CSATETGYTF.

This clone has at least ten counts. V gene TRBV2 combines with J gene TRBJ2-5; D is unclear. CDR1 is SNHLY, CDR2 FYNNEI, per germline. Trimming left V 7 bases short and J 5 bases short, with 17 bases between. This CDR3 is 14 amino acids long. CDR3 protein: CASKRAQMEETQYF. CDR3 sequence (DNA): TGTGCCAGCAAACGGGCCCAAATGGAGGAGACCCAGTACTTC. Together with reference TRBV2 and TRBJ2-5, the CDR3 gives the full variable domain: EPEVTQTPSHQVTQMGQEVILRCVPISNHLYFYWYRQILGQKVEFLVSFYNNEISEKSEIFDDQFSVERPDGSNFTLKIRSTKLEDSAMYFCASKRAQMEETQYFGPGTRLLVL.

The chain has TRBV7-2 and TRBJ1-4; 8 bases agree with TRBD1. Per the germline V gene, CDR1 is SGHTA and CDR2 is FQGNSA. This CDR3 is built from 16 residues. V dropped 5 bases and J dropped 4; count of bases not matched to a gene: 9. The DNA for the CDR3 is TGTGCCAGCAGCCGGGACGGGACAGGTTTTAATGAAAAACTGTTTTTT. This codes for CASSRDGTGFNEKLFF.

The CDR3 region has the DNA TGTGCCAGCAGCTGGACTTTAGGCTACACCTTC. Protein: CASSWTLGYTF. The V call is TRBV28, the J call TRBJ1-2; D remains ambiguous. The V gene's germline CDR1 is MDHEN and CDR2 SYDVKM. This CDR3 region has 11 residues. V lost 6 bases and J lost 8, with 10 bases in between.

This clone was seen only once. The gene calls are TRBV5-4 and TRBJ2-2; maybe TRBD2 (7 bases). The CDR3 is made up of 17 amino acids. Germline CDR1 reads SGHNT; CDR2 reads YYREEE (reference sequence). Trimming stripped 6 bases from V and 4 bases from J, with 22 bases between. CDR3 protein: CASTREGGGTSTGELFF. Here the CDR3 DNA reads TGTGCCAGCACCAGGGAGGGGGGCGGTACGAGCACCGGGGAGCTGTTTTTT. Full variable domain (rest looked up from reference TRBV5-4 and TRBJ2-2): ETGVTQSPTHLIKTRGQQVTLRCSSQSGHNTVSWYQQALGQGPQFIFQYYREEENGRGNFPPRFSGLQFPNYSSELNVNALELDDSALYLCASTREGGGTSTGELFFGEGSRLTVL.

The rearrangement uses TRBV6-1 and TRBJ2-7; 9 nucleotides align to TRBD2. Unmatched junction bases numbered 9, after V lost 4 bases and J lost 5 bases. Looked up from germline, CDR1 is MNHNS and CDR2 is SASEGT. CDR3 length equals 15 residues. The CDR3, as DNA: TGTGCCAGCAGTGTTCAAGCGGGGGGCCCCCACGAGCAGTACTTC. Translated: CASSVQAGGPHEQYF.

The genes are TRBV23-1 and TRBJ1-6; no clear D. TRBV23-1 is assigned to the ORF class and has an uncertain function. Trimming shortened V by 4 bases and J by 8 bases, and 15 bases separated the two germline ends. This CDR3 contains 15 residues. CDR3 DNA sequence: TGCGCCAGCAGTCCAGCCGGGTCGGTGGATTCACCCCTCCACTTT. This gives the protein CASSPAGSVDSPLHF.

To note about this clone: The identical CDR3 is also encoded by other nucleotide sequences in the sample. V is TRBV6-1 and J is TRBJ2-1; a possible D gene is TRBD1 (6 bases). The V end was cut by 4 bases, the J end by 0 bases, with 10 bases between. Per germline, CDR1 MNHNS and CDR2 SASEGT. CDR3 length equals 15 residues. The CDR3 protein is CASSAGQSSYNEQFF. CDR3 nucleotide sequence: TGTGCCAGCAGTGCCGGACAGAGCTCCTACAATGAGCAGTTCTTC.

Regarding this clone: At one boundary the junction diverges from the germline segment, which might be a read error. The genes are TRBV2 and TRBJ1-3, with D possibly TRBD1 on 5 matching bases. Germline CDR1 is SNHLY and CDR2 is FYNNEI. This CDR3 is 16 amino acids long. CDR3 amino acids: CASREGVLSSGNTIYF. The CDR3 coding sequence is TGTGCCAGCAGAGAAGGGGTTCTAAGCTCTGGAAACACCATATATTTT.

This chain links TRBV28 with TRBJ2-3; tentative D call: TRBD1 (7 bases). The CDR3 has 14 residues. V was cut by 8 bases and J by 6 bases, with 18 bases left in between. Per the germline V gene, CDR1 is MDHEN and CDR2 is SYDVKM. CDR3: CASSPGGWTDTQYF. The DNA for the CDR3 is TGTGCCAGCTCCCCAGGGGGGTGGACCGATACGCAGTATTTT. The full variable domain, completed using reference TRBV28 and TRBJ2-3, is DVKVTQSSRYLVKRTGEKVFLECVQDMDHENMFWYRQDPGLGLRLIYFSYDVKMKEKGDIPEGYSVSREKKERFSLILESASTNQTSMYLCASSPGGWTDTQYFGPGTRLTVL.

The J gene is TRBJ1-3, the V gene TRBV7-8, with unresolved D. The V gene's germline CDR1 is SGHVS and CDR2 FQNEAQ. This CDR3 region has 17 residues. The V gene lost 3 bases and the J gene lost 1 base, with 16 bases spanning the gap. The CDR3 DNA follows: TGTGCCAGCAGCTTTAGGCCGGTAGACCTGTCTGGAAACACCATATATTTT. It codes for CASSFRPVDLSGNTIYF.

V usage is TRBV6-1 and J usage is TRBJ1-5; 9 bases line up with TRBD1. The V gene end was trimmed by 4 bases and the J gene end by 2 bases; junction bases not matched to a gene: 3. CDR1 MNHNS and CDR2 SASEGT come from the germline V gene. The CDR3 has 15 amino acids. CDR3 amino acids: CASSGRTGGNQPQHF. The CDR3, as DNA: TGTGCCAGCAGTGGTAGGACAGGGGGCAATCAGCCCCAGCATTTT.

The V and J genes are TRBV10-3 and TRBJ2-1, with D hard to call. Germline V lookup: CDR1 ENHRY, CDR2 SYGVKD. The CDR3 loop spans 13 amino acids. Trimming left V 5 bases short and J 6 bases short, with 11 bases between. The CDR3 DNA is TGTGCCATCAGTACCCCGGGCCTCAATGAGCAGTTCTTC. This codes for CAISTPGLNEQFF.

The chain couples TRBV7-9 to TRBJ2-7, with a weak D call TRBD1 (5 bases). Germline CDR1 SEHNR, CDR2 FQNEAQ (reference sequence). Trimming cost V 1 base and J 7 bases, with 8 bases left between them. This CDR3 is built from 12 residues. The CDR3 nucleotides read TGTGCCAGCAGCTTAGTGGGGCCGGAGCAGTACTTC. It translates to CASSLVGPEQYF.

This clone was observed a single time. The J gene is TRBJ2-7, the V gene TRBV5-1; 8 bases map to TRBD2. The V segment lost 3 bases and the J segment 6 bases; nucleotides outside the gene matches: 11. CDR3 size: 15 residues. CDR1 and CDR2 (germline): SGHRS, YFSETQ. The CDR3 DNA follows: TGCGCCAGCAGCTGGAGGACTAGCTCGGTCCTCGAGCAGTACTTC. Amino acid sequence: CASSWRTSSVLEQYF.

The V call is TRBV5-4, the J call TRBJ2-5; 9 bases align to TRBD1. J lost 4 bases, V lost 4 bases, and 5 bases had no gene match. Germline CDR1 SGHNT, CDR2 YYREEE (reference sequence). This CDR3 contains 14 residues. The CDR3 DNA reads as TGTGCCAGCAGCCCCGGACAGGGGAGAGAGACCCAGTACTTC. It yields the protein CASSPGQGRETQYF.

The chain has TRBV6-1 and TRBJ1-1; D unclear. The germline gives CDR1 MNHNS, CDR2 SASEGT. V shed 3 bases and J shed 3 bases, with 8 bases lying between them. This CDR3 is built from 13 residues. The CDR3 DNA follows: TGTGCCAGCAGTGACAGGTCACACACTGAAGCTTTCTTT. Residues: CASSDRSHTEAFF.

With respect to this clone: This sample includes further DNA sequences coding for the same CDR3. V usage is TRBV18 and J usage is TRBJ2-7; TRBD2 aligns across 13 bases. This CDR3 is built from 14 residues. Unmatched junction bases numbered 3, after V lost 6 bases and J lost 4 bases. Germline CDR1 KGHSH, CDR2 LQKENI. The CDR3 nucleotides read TGTGCCAGCTCCCCGGGACTAGCGGGATACGAGCAGTACTTC. Its protein product is CASSPGLAGYEQYF.

The V and J genes are TRBV18 and TRBJ2-7; D is ambiguous. This CDR3 spans 14 amino acids. The ends were cut back, 0 bases at V and 3 bases at J, with 9 bases in the middle. Germline CDR1 and CDR2: KGHSH and LQKENI. This chain's CDR3 is CASSPPVRNYEQYF. The CDR3 region has the DNA TGTGCCAGCTCACCACCGGTCCGAAACTACGAGCAGTACTTC. The full variable domain, its missing parts supplied by reference TRBV18 and TRBJ2-7, is NAGVMQNPRHLVRRRGQEARLRCSPMKGHSHVYWYRQLPEEGLKFMVYLQKENIIDESGMPKERFSAEFPKEGPSILRIQQVVRGDSAAYFCASSPPVRNYEQYFGPGTRLTVT.

This chain connects TRBV6-5 to TRBJ2-7; D not certain. The V end lost 6 bases, the J end lost 10 bases, and 16 bases lay between the germline ends. CDR1 is MNHEY, CDR2 SVGAGI, per germline. This CDR3 is 12 amino acids long. The CDR3 DNA reads as TGTGCCAGCAGCCCCCAGGTTGGGTCCCAGTACTTC. It specifies CASSPQVGSQYF.

This chain uses TRBV7-8 with TRBJ2-6; either TRBD1 or TRBD2 may fit D (5 bases each). The ends were cut back, 7 bases at V and 0 bases at J, with 16 bases in the middle. Germline V gene lookup returns CDR1 SGHVS and CDR2 FQNEAQ. The CDR3 extends over 17 amino acids. In nucleotides, the CDR3 is TGTGCCAGCACTCTTGGGGACGCCAGCTCTGGGGCCAACGTCCTGACTTTC. Translated: CASTLGDASSGANVLTF.

At least ten counts were recorded for this clone. V and J are TRBV6-5 and TRBJ1-5, with a possible D match to TRBD1 (6 bases). Per germline, CDR1 MNHEY and CDR2 SVGAGI. Trimming left V 5 bases short and J 1 base short, with 6 bases between. The length of the CDR3 is 13 residues. CDR3 bases: TGTGCCAGCAGTGGACAGAGCAATCAGCCCCAGCATTTT. Translated, it gives CASSGQSNQPQHF.